Reported below is one TCR beta chain. This record comes from a study of T cell responses to AZD1222 COVID-19 vaccine. V shed 3 bases and J shed 2 bases, with 13 bases lying between them. This CDR3 comprises 16 residues. Germline CDR1 reads KGHSH; CDR2 reads LQKENI. Assay: immunoSEQ multiplex PCR; the TCRdb copy retains only in-frame clones and omits some. Among tens of thousands of clones, around 81% were seen once, and the ten largest hold 40% to 55%. The sequences come from peripheral blood, collected 28 days after the second AZD1222 dose. This receptor was taken from an adult who received the AZD1222 COVID-19 vaccine. The chain combines TRBV18 with TRBJ2-2; D gene ambiguous. CDR3 sequence reads: CASSPAGSRNTGELFF. The CDR3 nucleotides read TGTGCCAGCTCACCGGCCGGTAGTCGAAACACCGGGGAGCTGTTTTTT.